A single sample gave rise to the 4 T cell receptor beta chains below, sequenced in a study of control samples from healthy donors and cancer patients. Sequencing used immunoSEQ multiplex PCR; TCRdb keeps in-frame clones, though not all of them. The sample holds fewer than 200,000 clones, 90% to 95% seen once. Sequencing input: blood. The receptor set was obtained from a man in his thirties or forties in good health.

The CDR3 here is CASSLSGTGGSGEQFF. CDR3 DNA sequence: TGTGCCAGCTCACTGTCCGGGACAGGGGGCTCAGGTGAGCAGTTCTTC. The gene calls are TRBV18 and TRBJ2-1; 12 bases fit TRBD1. This CDR3 is built from 16 residues. Germline V CDR1 and CDR2: KGHSH, LQKENI. V gave up 4 bases and J gave up 9 bases; unmatched junction bases: 10. Looking up the rest from reference TRBV18 and TRBJ2-1 gives the full variable domain: NAGVMQNPRHLVRRRGQEARLRCSPMKGHSHVYWYRQLPEEGLKFMVYLQKENIIDESGMPKERFSAEFPKEGPSILRIQQVVRGDSAAYFCASSLSGTGGSGEQFFGPGTRLTVL.

The chain links TRBV7-2 to TRBJ1-3, with D hard to call. Trimming pared 0 bases from V and 3 bases from J, leaving 6 bases between. The CDR3 has 14 amino acids. Germline CDR1 and CDR2: SGHTA and FQGNSA. The chain's CDR3 is CASSLAGDGNTIYF. In nucleotides, the CDR3 is TGTGCCAGCAGCTTAGCGGGAGATGGAAACACCATATATTTT.

For this clone: An end of the junction does not agree with germline; a read error may underlie this. Other nucleotide sequences from this sample produce the same CDR3. The V call is TRBV7-2, the J call TRBJ2-7; D possibly matches TRBD1 or TRBD2 (5 bases each). Germline CDR1 and CDR2: SGHTA and FQGNSA. The CDR3 runs to 14 residues. CDR3 residues: CASSGWDASNEQYF. In DNA form, the CDR3 reads TGTGCCAGCAGCGGATGGGACGCCTCCAACGAGCAGTACTTC.

The V call is TRBV5-6, the J call TRBJ1-2; 7 positions match TRBD1. The germline V gene encodes CDR1 SGHDT and CDR2 YYEEEE. V lost 0 bases to trimming and J lost 4 bases; unmatched junction nucleotides: 6. This CDR3 is built from 15 residues. This CDR3 is CASSLADRVGYGYTF. CDR3 coding DNA: TGTGCCAGCAGCTTGGCCGACAGGGTCGGCTATGGCTACACCTTC.